These 4 T cell receptor beta chains came from one sample sequenced in a study of shared clonotypes between healthy human individuals. Produced via immunoSEQ multiplex PCR; TCRdb's table is partial and in-frame only. The table records 2 million to 2.5 million clones, about 94% of them present only once. The sequenced sample was naive CD4+ T cells sorted from blood. Subset specified: CD45RA+ positively selected. These receptors all stem from a man between 18 and 35 years old in good health.

The chain joins TRBV19 to TRBJ1-2; 10 bases agree with TRBD1. Germline assignment: CDR1 LNHDA and CDR2 SQIVND (reference sequence). CDR3 length: 15 residues. V was pared by 4 bases and J by 2 bases, with 4 bases of the junction left unmatched. CDR3 nucleotide sequence: TGTGCCAGTAGTAATGACAGGGGGCTAAACTATGGCTACACCTTC. It translates to CASSNDRGLNYGYTF.

This chain connects TRBV5-4 to TRBJ1-2; TRBD1 is a possible D gene (5 bases). Deletions cut 4 bases from V and 3 bases from J, with 13 bases between. CDR1 is SGHNT, CDR2 YYREEE, per germline (reference sequence). CDR3 length equals 14 residues. Here the CDR3 DNA reads TGTGCCAGCAGCCCGGGGGGAGGAGACTATGGCTACACCTTC. Protein sequence: CASSPGGGDYGYTF.

V usage is TRBV29-1 and J usage is TRBJ2-4; D is ambiguous. V shed 4 bases and J shed 5 bases, with 6 bases lying between them. Germline V gene lookup returns CDR1 SQVTM and CDR2 ANQGSEA. CDR3 length: 11 residues. As DNA, the CDR3 is TGCAGCGTTGGTAGAGAAAACATTCAGTACTTC. Translated: CSVGRENIQYF.

The V call is TRBV6-6, the J call TRBJ2-3; 9 nucleotides agree with TRBD2. The trim removed 8 bases at V and 1 base at J, leaving 10 bases unmatched. The germline V gene has CDR1 MNHNY and CDR2 SVGAGI (reference sequence). The CDR3 is made up of 16 amino acids. As DNA, the CDR3 is TGTGCCAGCCCCCCTCCGGGACTAGCAGGCACAGATACGCAGTATTTT. It translates to CASPPPGLAGTDTQYF.